The 3 T cell receptor beta chains listed next were all sequenced from one sample in a study of blood T cell repertoires in COVID-19. The protocol was immunoSEQ multiplex PCR, while the TCRdb copy is restricted to in-frame clones and leaves out a portion. The table lists a few hundred thousand clones, roughly 90% of them singletons, with about 2% in the top ten. Sequenced sample: peripheral blood. Receptors were obtained from a woman aged 55 to 70 with COVID-19, enrolled during active disease.

This chain joins TRBV5-8 and TRBJ1-2; maybe TRBD1 (5 bases). The V gene lost 7 bases and the J gene lost 4 bases, with 14 bases spanning the gap. This CDR3 is built from 13 residues. Germline V gene lookup returns CDR1 SGHTS and CDR2 YDEGEE. The CDR3 DNA reads as TGTGCCAGCGCCAGACAGTTGCTCTATGGCTACACCTTC. Its protein is CASARQLLYGYTF.

The chain uses TRBV3-1 (or the pseudogene TRBV3-2) and TRBJ1-2; no clear D gene. CDR1 and CDR2 from the germline V gene are LGHDT and YNNKEL (reference sequence). The CDR3 totals 12 residues. The germline V and J ends were trimmed by 0 bases and 7 bases, with 6 bases remaining between them. The CDR3 loop is CASSQDLRGYTF. For the CDR3, the DNA is TGTGCCAGCAGCCAAGATCTGCGTGGCTACACCTTC.

V gene TRBV18 combines with J gene TRBJ2-6, with 10 nucleotides matching TRBD1. Germline V gene sequence: CDR1 KGHSH, CDR2 LQKENI. V lost 4 bases, J lost 4 bases, and 16 bases stayed unmatched. The CDR3 covers 20 residues. CDR3 bases: TGTGCCAGCTCACGCGACGCGCGGACAGGGGGTTCTTCAGGGGCCAACGTCCTGACTTTC. Its protein product is CASSRDARTGGSSGANVLTF.